Detailed here is one TCR beta chain. The target antigen is unknown. Trimming took 9 bases from V and 4 from J, leaving 12 bases between them. The length of the CDR3 is 13 residues. Germline CDR1 is SNHLY and CDR2 is FYNNEI. This entry comes from a study of T cell clonotyping in hematopoietic cell transplantation. Study-wide results and limits: Pathologically expanded recipient clonotypes increased progressively from day 30 to day 180 as diversity fell.

The method was immunoSEQ multiplex PCR; TCRdb's version includes in-frame clones alone and lacks a portion of them. The sample lists just under 20,000 clones; approximately 80% were seen once. This receptor was identified in a man between 60 and 75 years old in good health. Some clones in this sample may be carry-over from other donors' samples. The sequencing sample was made of peripheral blood mononuclear cells. The chain combines TRBV2 with TRBJ1-4; D unclear. The CDR3 reads CASMRRNNEKLFF. CDR3 DNA: TGTGCCAGTATGCGACGGAATAATGAAAAACTGTTTTTT.